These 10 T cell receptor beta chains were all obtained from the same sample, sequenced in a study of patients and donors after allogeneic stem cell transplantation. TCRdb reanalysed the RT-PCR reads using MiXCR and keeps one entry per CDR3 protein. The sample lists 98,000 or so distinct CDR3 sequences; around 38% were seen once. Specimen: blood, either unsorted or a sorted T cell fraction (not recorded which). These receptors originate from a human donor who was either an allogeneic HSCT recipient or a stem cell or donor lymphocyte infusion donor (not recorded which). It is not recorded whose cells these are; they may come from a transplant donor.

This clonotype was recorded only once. The CDR3 DNA is TGCGCCAGCAGAAGCTTGGACCGGGACACAGATACGCAGTATTTT. The encoded protein is CASRSLDRDTDTQYF. The gene calls are TRBV5-1 and TRBJ2-3; tentative D call: TRBD2 (5 bases). CDR1 and CDR2 from the germline V gene are SGHRS and YFSETQ. Trimming took 5 bases from V and 2 from J, leaving 15 bases between them. CDR3 size: 15 residues.

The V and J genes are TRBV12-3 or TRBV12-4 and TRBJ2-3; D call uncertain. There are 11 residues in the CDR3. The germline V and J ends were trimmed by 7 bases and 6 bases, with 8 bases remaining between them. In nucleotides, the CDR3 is TGTGCCAGCACCATGGTGGATACGCAGTATTTT. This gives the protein CASTMVDTQYF.

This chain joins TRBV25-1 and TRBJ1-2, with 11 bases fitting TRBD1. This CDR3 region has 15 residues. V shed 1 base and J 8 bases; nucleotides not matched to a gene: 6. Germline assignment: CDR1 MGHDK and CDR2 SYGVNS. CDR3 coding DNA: TGTGCCAGCAGTGAATCCGGACAGGGGGCGCGCGGCTACACCTTC. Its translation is CASSESGQGARGYTF.

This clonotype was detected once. This CDR3 is CASSWGNEQFF. DNA for the CDR3: TGTGCCAGCAGTTGGGGTAATGAGCAGTTCTTC. V and J are TRBV12-3 or TRBV12-4 and TRBJ2-1; D unclear. Trimming shortened V by 4 bases and J by 7 bases, and 5 bases separated the two germline ends. The CDR3 contains 11 residues.

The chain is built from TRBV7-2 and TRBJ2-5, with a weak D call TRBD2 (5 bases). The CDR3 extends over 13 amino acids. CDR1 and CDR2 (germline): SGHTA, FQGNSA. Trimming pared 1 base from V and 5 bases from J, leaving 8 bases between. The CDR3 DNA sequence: TGTGCCAGCAGCTTAGTTGTAGCGGAGACCCAGTACTTC. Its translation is CASSLVVAETQYF.

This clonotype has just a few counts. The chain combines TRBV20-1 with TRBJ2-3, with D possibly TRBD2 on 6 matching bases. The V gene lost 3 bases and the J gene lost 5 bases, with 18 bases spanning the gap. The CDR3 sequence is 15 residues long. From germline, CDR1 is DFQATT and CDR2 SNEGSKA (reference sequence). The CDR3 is CSASKRDSRRDTQYF. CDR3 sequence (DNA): TGCAGTGCTAGTAAACGGGACTCGAGGCGAGATACGCAGTATTTT.

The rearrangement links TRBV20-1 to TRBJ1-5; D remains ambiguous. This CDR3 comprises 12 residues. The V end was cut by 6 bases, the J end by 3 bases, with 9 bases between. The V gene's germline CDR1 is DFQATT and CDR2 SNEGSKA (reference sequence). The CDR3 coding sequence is TGCAGTGCAAGACGGAACAATCAGCCCCAGCATTTT. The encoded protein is CSARRNNQPQHF.

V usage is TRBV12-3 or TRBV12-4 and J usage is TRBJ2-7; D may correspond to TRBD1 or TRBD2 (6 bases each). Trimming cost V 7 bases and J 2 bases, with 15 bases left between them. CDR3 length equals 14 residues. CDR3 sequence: CASMGGAGTYEQYF. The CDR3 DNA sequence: TGTGCCAGCATGGGGGGCGCCGGCACCTACGAGCAGTACTTC.

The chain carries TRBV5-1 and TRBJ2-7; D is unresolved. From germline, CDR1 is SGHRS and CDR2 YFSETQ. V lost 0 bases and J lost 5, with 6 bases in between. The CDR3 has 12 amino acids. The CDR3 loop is CASSLADNEQYF. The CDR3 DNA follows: TGCGCCAGCAGCTTGGCCGATAACGAGCAGTACTTC.

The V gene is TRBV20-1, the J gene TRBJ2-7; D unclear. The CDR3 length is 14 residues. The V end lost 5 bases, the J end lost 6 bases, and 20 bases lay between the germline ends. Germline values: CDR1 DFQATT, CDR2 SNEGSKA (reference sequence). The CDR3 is CSAEEVGGSFEQYF. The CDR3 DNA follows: TGCAGTGCTGAAGAAGTCGGTGGGTCTTTCGAGCAGTACTTC.